The 27 T cell receptor beta chains presented below share a single source sample, sequenced in a study of CD8+CD57+ T cells in acquired aplastic anemia. Profiles of TCR beta VDJ and CDR3 were generated from a genomic DNA template. Each CDR3 protein gets one entry after TCRdb re-called the reads with MiXCR. In the table there are about 190,000 distinct CDR3 sequences, approximately 52% of which are singletons. Sequenced input: sorted CD4+, CD8+, or CD8+CD57+ T cells (not recorded which) from PBMCs. The receptor source for this set is a human donor in good health, serving as a control.

The chain employs TRBV7-6 and TRBJ2-5, with D perhaps matching TRBD1 (5 bases). In germline, CDR1 is SGHVS, CDR2 FNYEAQ. The CDR3 contains 15 residues. V dropped 4 bases and J dropped 2 bases, with 14 bases sitting between them. CDR3 sequence reads: CASSSQRTQQETQYF. As DNA, the CDR3 is TGTGCCAGCAGCTCCCAGAGGACACAACAAGAGACCCAGTACTTC.

The chain couples TRBV20-1 to TRBJ2-7; D is uncertain. The CDR3 has 14 residues. V was cut by 3 bases and J by 0 bases, with 12 bases left in between. CDR1 and CDR2 from the germline V gene are DFQATT and SNEGSKA (reference sequence). CDR3 DNA sequence: TGCAGTGCTAGCCGGACCGAGAGCTCCTACGAGCAGTACTTC. Translating gives CSASRTESSYEQYF.

The V and J genes are TRBV7-9 and TRBJ2-1; 9 bases map to TRBD2. Per germline, CDR1 SEHNR and CDR2 FQNEAQ (reference sequence). The CDR3 spans 16 residues. V shed 4 bases and J 7 bases; nucleotides not matched to a gene: 11. The CDR3 spells CASSSGASGGLNEQFF. As DNA, the CDR3 is TGTGCCAGCAGCTCCGGTGCCAGCGGGGGGCTGAATGAGCAGTTCTTC.

J is TRBJ1-1 and V is TRBV7-9; no clear D. Germline V CDR1 and CDR2: SEHNR, FQNEAQ (reference sequence). CDR3 length equals 13 residues. V lost 2 bases and J lost 6, with 10 bases in between. The CDR3 here is CASSLRMGPEAFF. The DNA for the CDR3 is TGTGCCAGCAGCTTACGAATGGGTCCTGAAGCTTTCTTT.

This chain connects TRBV29-1 to TRBJ2-5; TRBD1 aligns across 9 bases. Germline V gene lookup returns CDR1 SQVTM and CDR2 ANQGSEA. This CDR3 comprises 13 residues. The junction had 5 bases not matched to a gene; V was cut back by 5 bases and J by 4 bases. DNA for the CDR3: TGCAGCGTTCTGGGACAGGGTGGAGAGACCCAGTACTTC. Translated, it gives CSVLGQGGETQYF.

This clonotype was observed many times. DNA of the CDR3: TGTGCCAGCAGGGGACAGGGGGGAAGCTACGAGCAGTACTTC. It specifies CASRGQGGSYEQYF. This sequence joins TRBV28 and TRBJ2-7, with TRBD1 matching 11 bases. This CDR3 comprises 14 residues. The germline V gene encodes CDR1 MDHEN and CDR2 SYDVKM. The ends lost 6 bases at V and 3 bases at J; junction bases unmatched: 4.

Concerning this clonotype: The conserved closing phenylalanine or tryptophan is absent in this CDR3, likely reflecting a read error. The chain recombines TRBV10-3 with TRBJ1-6; D is ambiguous. CDR1 is ENHRY, CDR2 SYGVKD, per germline. The CDR3 covers 14 residues. The V end was cut by 6 bases, the J end by 7 bases, with 13 bases between. The CDR3 DNA is TGTGCCATCAGCATAGACCCCCCAAATTCACCCCTCCACTTG. Translating gives CAISIDPPNSPLHL.

There are many counts of this clonotype. The chain couples TRBV28 to TRBJ2-2, with no clear D. The germline V and J ends were trimmed by 7 bases and 2 bases, with 8 bases remaining between them. Per the germline V gene, CDR1 is MDHEN and CDR2 is SYDVKM. The CDR3 spans 13 residues. The CDR3 coding sequence is TGTGCCAGCAAAACGGACAACACCGGGGAGCTGTTTTTT. Translation gives CASKTDNTGELFF.

This sequence joins TRBV2 and TRBJ2-5; 11 nucleotides align to TRBD2. Germline trimming cut 5 bases from V and 3 bases from J; bases unmatched to any gene: 5. This CDR3 is 15 amino acids long. Germline CDR1 reads SNHLY; CDR2 reads FYNNEI. The CDR3 protein is CASSSGTSGEETQYF. The CDR3 DNA sequence: TGTGCCAGCAGTTCCGGGACTAGCGGCGAAGAGACCCAGTACTTC.

A remark on this clonotype: At one boundary the junction diverges from the germline segment, which might be a read error. The DNA for the CDR3 is TGTGCCGGCAGCCTACGGACAGGGAACGAGCAGTACTTC. Translated: CAGSLRTGNEQYF. The V gene is TRBV7-8, the J gene TRBJ2-7; TRBD1 matches at 8 bases. Germline lookup yields CDR1 SGHVS and CDR2 FQNEAQ. The CDR3 loop spans 13 amino acids.

This clonotype came up many times. This chain connects TRBV6-1 to TRBJ1-2, with 8 bases identical to TRBD1. The V and J ends lost 9 bases and 5 bases, in that order; junction bases with no gene match: 5. The length of the CDR3 is 12 residues. Germline loops: CDR1 MNHNS, CDR2 SASEGT. CDR3 loop: CASQGAGYGYTF. The CDR3 DNA sequence: TGTGCCAGTCAGGGGGCGGGATATGGCTACACCTTC.

This clonotype was detected only a few times. This chain uses TRBV2 with TRBJ1-6, with D possibly being TRBD1 (6 bases). Trimming pared 8 bases from V and 7 bases from J, leaving 24 bases between. CDR3 length equals 17 residues. Germline CDR1 is SNHLY and CDR2 is FYNNEI. CDR3 loop: CASSPVSTQGWNSPLHF. CDR3 bases: TGTGCCAGCTCACCAGTCAGCACACAGGGTTGGAATTCACCCCTCCACTTT.

The chain is built from TRBV7-8 and TRBJ2-3; tentative D call: TRBD1 (5 bases). This CDR3 has 14 amino acids. CDR1 is SGHVS and CDR2 is FQNEAQ in the germline V gene. V was cut by 1 base and J by 7 bases, with 12 bases left in between. The CDR3 region is CASSLEGASNTQYF. DNA for the CDR3: TGTGCCAGCAGCTTAGAAGGGGCATCAAATACGCAGTATTTT.

The genes are TRBV5-1 and TRBJ2-7; D is uncertain. The CDR3 totals 15 residues. The V gene's germline CDR1 is SGHRS and CDR2 YFSETQ. Trimming stripped 3 bases from V and 3 bases from J, with 16 bases between. In DNA form, the CDR3 reads TGCGCCAGCAGCTCCGCTCCCCAGTCCGACTACGAGCAGTACTTC. It is translated as CASSSAPQSDYEQYF.

On this clonotype itself: A much larger clone lies one base from this, so it may be a read error. The CDR3 is CAGSKTQGLNEQFF. CDR3 sequence (DNA): TGTGCCGGCAGTAAGACACAGGGTCTTAATGAGCAGTTCTTC. The chain combines TRBV7-7 with TRBJ2-1; perhaps TRBD1 as D (6 bases). The germline V gene encodes CDR1 SSHAT and CDR2 FNYEAQ (reference sequence). This CDR3 is 14 amino acids long.

The chain recombines TRBV2 with TRBJ2-1, with 14 bases that match TRBD2. Germline CDR1 is SNHLY and CDR2 is FYNNEI. V shed 4 bases, J shed 10 bases, and the junction held 6 bases outside the gene matches. The CDR3 extends over 15 amino acids. The CDR3 DNA sequence: TGTGCCAGCAGTGGACTAGCGGGAGGGCCGGAAGAGCAGTTCTTC. It yields the protein CASSGLAGGPEEQFF.

The rearrangement links TRBV20-1 to TRBJ2-7; 8 bases agree with TRBD1. Germline values: CDR1 DFQATT, CDR2 SNEGSKA (reference sequence). V was clipped by 3 bases and J by 4 bases; unmatched bases: 8. This CDR3 is 14 amino acids long. CDR3 loop: CSASIQGARYEQYF. Written as DNA, the CDR3 is TGCAGTGCTAGTATCCAGGGGGCCAGGTACGAGCAGTACTTC.

This sequence joins TRBV30 and TRBJ1-2; TRBD1 might be the D (6 bases). The CDR3 contains 16 residues. CDR1 GTSNPN and CDR2 SVGIG come from the germline V gene (reference sequence). The V gene lost 1 base and the J gene lost 3 bases, with 18 bases spanning the gap. The CDR3 protein is CAWSALYDRRHYGYTF. The CDR3 DNA is TGTGCCTGGAGTGCCCTTTATGACAGGAGGCACTATGGCTACACCTTC.

The chain links TRBV7-9 to TRBJ2-7; 8 nucleotides match TRBD2. CDR1 and CDR2 from the germline V gene are SEHNR and FQNEAQ (reference sequence). The CDR3 totals 14 residues. Germline trimming cut 3 bases from V and 2 bases from J; bases unmatched to any gene: 3. CDR3 loop: CASSLTSVPYEQYF. DNA of the CDR3: TGTGCCAGCAGCTTGACTAGCGTGCCCTACGAGCAGTACTTC.

This clonotype was observed at least ten times. The V and J genes are TRBV3-1 and TRBJ1-5; D not resolved. The V and J ends lost 1 base and 5 bases respectively, with 9 bases between them. The CDR3 has 14 residues. CDR1 LGHDT and CDR2 YNNKEL come from the germline V gene (reference sequence). The chain's CDR3 is CASSQAGRDQPQHF. The CDR3 nucleotides read TGTGCCAGCAGCCAAGCAGGAAGGGATCAGCCCCAGCATTTT.

This clonotype was detected only a few times. A much larger clone differs by one base, so this may be a read error. The genes are TRBV19 and TRBJ1-3; D might be TRBD1 (5 bases). CDR3 length: 14 residues. Germline CDR1 reads LNHDA; CDR2 reads SQIVND (reference sequence). The CDR3 nucleotides are TGTGCCAGTAGTACCGCAGGGACTGGAGACACCATATATTTT. Amino acid sequence: CASSTAGTGDTIYF.

The chain is built from TRBV7-2 and TRBJ1-5; D might be TRBD1 (5 bases). Germline values: CDR1 SGHTA, CDR2 FQGNSA. CDR3 size: 13 residues. V lost 4 bases and J 14 bases, leaving 18 bases between the germline ends. This CDR3 reads CASSWDDAAYEHF. CDR3 nucleotide sequence: TGTGCCAGCAGCTGGGACGATGCGGCCTACGAGCATTTT.

This clonotype was observed many times. A much larger clone differs from this one at a single base, so this may be a read error. The chain recombines TRBV16 with TRBJ1-2, with TRBD1 matching 7 bases. This CDR3 is built from 15 residues. Germline CDR1 and CDR2: KGHSY and FQNENV. CDR3 DNA sequence: TGTGCCAGCAGCCAATCCCCAAGACAGGGCGATGGCTGCACCTTC. Translating it yields CASSQSPRQGDGCTF.

V gene TRBV7-3 combines with J gene TRBJ1-2; 9 bases map to TRBD1. V lost 3 bases, J lost 8 bases, and 7 bases stayed unmatched. The CDR3 spans 14 residues. CDR1 and CDR2 from the germline V gene are SGHTA and FQGTGA. This CDR3 is CASSFHRGQEGYTF. The CDR3 nucleotides read TGTGCCAGCAGCTTTCACAGGGGGCAAGAAGGCTACACCTTC.

Turning to this clonotype: The missing conserved phenylalanine or tryptophan at the end of this CDR3 makes a read error likely. It is unclear where the CDR3 begins or ends on the DNA, so no DNA is shown, and the CDR3 is as TCRdb lists it. The V call is TRBV20-1, the J call TRBJ2-3; the table's D call, TRBD1, has no DNA check behind it. The germline V gene encodes CDR1 DFQATT and CDR2 SNEGSKA (reference sequence). With termini counted, the CDR3 has 10 amino acids. Here the CDR3 reads CSAREEGGYY.

This clonotype has at least ten counts. The genes are TRBV7-2 and TRBJ2-7; TRBD2 matches 13 bases. Looked up from germline, CDR1 is SGHTA and CDR2 is FQGNSA. V shed 5 bases and J 2 bases; nucleotides not matched to a gene: 3. This CDR3 contains 15 residues. CDR3 sequence: CASSVTSGGAYEQYF. CDR3 DNA sequence: TGTGCCAGCAGCGTTACTAGCGGGGGGGCCTACGAGCAGTACTTC.

Notes on this clonotype: Given a much more abundant clone one base away, this may be a read error. The V gene is TRBV2, the J gene TRBJ1-5, with D maybe TRBD1 (5 bases). Germline V gene lookup returns CDR1 SNHLY and CDR2 FYNNEI. Trimming cost V 5 bases and J 6 bases, with 20 bases left between them. The CDR3 runs to 16 residues. For the CDR3, the DNA is TGTGCCAGCAGTTGCGCTAGCGCAGGGATGGGTCAGCCCCAGCATTTT. Encoded protein: CASSCASAGMGQPQHF.